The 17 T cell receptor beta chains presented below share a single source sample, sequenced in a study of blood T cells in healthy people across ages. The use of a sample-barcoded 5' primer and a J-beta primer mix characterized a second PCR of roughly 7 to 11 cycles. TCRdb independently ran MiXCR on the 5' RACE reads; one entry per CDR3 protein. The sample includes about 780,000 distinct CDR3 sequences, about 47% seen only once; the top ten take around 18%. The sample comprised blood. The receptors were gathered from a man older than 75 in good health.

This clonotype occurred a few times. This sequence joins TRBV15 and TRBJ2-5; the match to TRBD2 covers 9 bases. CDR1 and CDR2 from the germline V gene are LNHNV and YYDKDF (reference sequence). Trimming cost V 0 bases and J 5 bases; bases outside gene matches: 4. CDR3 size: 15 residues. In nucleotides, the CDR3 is TGTGCCACCAGCAGAGATTTAGCGGGAGCGGAGACCCAGTACTTC. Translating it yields CATSRDLAGAETQYF.

This CDR3 is CASVGPNIGTQYF. CDR3 sequence (DNA): TGTGCCAGCGTCGGGCCGAACATTGGTACGCAGTATTTT. The genes are TRBV27 and TRBJ2-3; no definite D call. The germline V gene has CDR1 MNHEY and CDR2 SMNVEV (reference sequence). The CDR3 has 13 residues. The V gene lost 8 bases and the J gene lost 8 bases, with 17 bases spanning the gap.

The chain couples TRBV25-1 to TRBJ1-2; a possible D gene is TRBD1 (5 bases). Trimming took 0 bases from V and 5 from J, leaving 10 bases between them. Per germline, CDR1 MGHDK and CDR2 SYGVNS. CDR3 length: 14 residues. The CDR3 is CASSEYGTEYGYTF. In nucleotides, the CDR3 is TGTGCCAGCAGTGAATATGGGACTGAGTATGGCTACACCTTC.

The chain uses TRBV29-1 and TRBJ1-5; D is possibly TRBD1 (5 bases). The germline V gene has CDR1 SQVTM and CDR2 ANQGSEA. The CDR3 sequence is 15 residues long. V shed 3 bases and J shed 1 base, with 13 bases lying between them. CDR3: CSVDAGPGSNQPQHF. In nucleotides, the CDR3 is TGCAGCGTTGACGCGGGGCCGGGGAGCAATCAGCCCCAGCATTTT.

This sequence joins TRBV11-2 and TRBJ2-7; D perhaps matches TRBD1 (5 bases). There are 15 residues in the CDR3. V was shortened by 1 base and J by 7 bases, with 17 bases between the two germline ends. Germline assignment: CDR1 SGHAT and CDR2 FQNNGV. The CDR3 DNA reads TGTGCCAGCAGCTTAGTTGGTGGGGCAGTGGAGGAGCAGTACTTC. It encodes CASSLVGGAVEEQYF. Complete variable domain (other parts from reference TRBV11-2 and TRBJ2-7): EAGVAQSPRYKIIEKRQSVAFWCNPISGHATLYWYQQILGQGPKLLIQFQNNGVVDDSQLPKDRFSAERLKGVDSTLKIQPAKLEDSAVYLCASSLVGGAVEEQYFGPGTRLTVT.

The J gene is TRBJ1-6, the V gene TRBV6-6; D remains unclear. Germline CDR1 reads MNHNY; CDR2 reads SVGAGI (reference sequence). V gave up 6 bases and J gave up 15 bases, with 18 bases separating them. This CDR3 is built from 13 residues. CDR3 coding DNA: TGTGCCAGCAGAAACCCCCCCGGGTTATACCTCCACTTT. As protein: CASRNPPGLYLHF.

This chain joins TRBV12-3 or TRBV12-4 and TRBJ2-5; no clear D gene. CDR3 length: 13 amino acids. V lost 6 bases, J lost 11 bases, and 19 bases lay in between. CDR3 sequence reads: CASSLLPLDEQYF. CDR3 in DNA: TGTGCCAGCAGCCTACTACCCCTCGATGAGCAGTACTTC.

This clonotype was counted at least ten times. CDR3 DNA sequence: TGTGCCAGCAGATTGGGGGGATCCTACGAGCAGTACTTC. This translates into CASRLGGSYEQYF. V is TRBV7-2 and J is TRBJ2-7, with TRBD2 as a possible D gene (6 bases). Per the germline V gene, CDR1 is SGHTA and CDR2 is FQGNSA. The CDR3 length is 13 residues. With 6 bases removed from V and 1 base from J, the gap between germline ends came to 10 bases.

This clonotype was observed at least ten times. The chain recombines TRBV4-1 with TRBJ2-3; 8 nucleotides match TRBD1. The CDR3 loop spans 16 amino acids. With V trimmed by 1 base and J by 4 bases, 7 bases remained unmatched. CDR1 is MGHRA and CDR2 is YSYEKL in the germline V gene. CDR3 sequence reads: CASSQGLGQVPDTQYF. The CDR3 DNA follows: TGCGCCAGCAGCCAAGGGTTGGGACAGGTCCCAGATACGCAGTATTTT.

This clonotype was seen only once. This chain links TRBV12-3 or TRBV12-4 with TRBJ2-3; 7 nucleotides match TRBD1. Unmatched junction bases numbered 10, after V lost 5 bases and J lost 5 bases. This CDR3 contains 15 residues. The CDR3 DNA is TGTGCCAGCAGTAGACAGGGCACCCAGAAAGATACGCAGTATTTT. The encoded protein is CASSRQGTQKDTQYF.

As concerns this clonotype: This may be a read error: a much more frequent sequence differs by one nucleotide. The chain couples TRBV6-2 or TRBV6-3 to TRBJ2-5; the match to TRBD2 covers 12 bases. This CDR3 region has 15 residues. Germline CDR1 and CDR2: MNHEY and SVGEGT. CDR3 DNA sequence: TGTACCAGCAGAGCATGGACTAGCGGGATCGAGACCCAGTACTTC. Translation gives CTSRAWTSGIETQYF.

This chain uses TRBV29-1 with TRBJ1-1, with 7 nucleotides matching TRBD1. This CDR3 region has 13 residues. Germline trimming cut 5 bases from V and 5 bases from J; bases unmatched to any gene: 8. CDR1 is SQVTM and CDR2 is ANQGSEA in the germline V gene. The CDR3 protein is CSVSGGLGTEAFF. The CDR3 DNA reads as TGCAGCGTTTCAGGGGGTCTCGGAACTGAAGCTTTCTTT.

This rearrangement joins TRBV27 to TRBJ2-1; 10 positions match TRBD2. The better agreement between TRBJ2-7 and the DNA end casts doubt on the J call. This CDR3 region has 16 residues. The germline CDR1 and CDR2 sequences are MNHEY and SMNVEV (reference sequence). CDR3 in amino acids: CASSFLAGASYNEQYF. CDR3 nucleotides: TGTGCCAGCAGTTTTCTAGCGGGAGCGTCCTACAATGAGCAGTACTTC.

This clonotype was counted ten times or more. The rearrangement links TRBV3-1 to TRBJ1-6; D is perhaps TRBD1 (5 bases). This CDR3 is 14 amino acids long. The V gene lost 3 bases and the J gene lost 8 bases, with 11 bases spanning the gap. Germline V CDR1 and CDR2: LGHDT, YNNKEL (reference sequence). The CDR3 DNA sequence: TGTGCCAGCAGCCAGGGGCAGGGAGATTCACCCCTCCACTTT. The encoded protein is CASSQGQGDSPLHF.

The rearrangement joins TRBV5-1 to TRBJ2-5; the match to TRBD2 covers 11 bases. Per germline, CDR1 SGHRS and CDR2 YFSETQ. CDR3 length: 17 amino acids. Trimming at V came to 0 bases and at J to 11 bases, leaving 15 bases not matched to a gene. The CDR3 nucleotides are TGCGCCAGCAGCTTGGAGGTTTCGACTAGCGGGATCAATGAGCAGTACTTC. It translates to CASSLEVSTSGINEQYF.

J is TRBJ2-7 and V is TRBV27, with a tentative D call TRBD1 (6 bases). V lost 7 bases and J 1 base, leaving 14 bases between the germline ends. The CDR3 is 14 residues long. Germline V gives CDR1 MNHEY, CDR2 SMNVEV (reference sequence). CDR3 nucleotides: TGTGCCAGCAAAACCCAACAGGGTTCCTACGAGCAGTACTTC. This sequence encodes CASKTQQGSYEQYF.

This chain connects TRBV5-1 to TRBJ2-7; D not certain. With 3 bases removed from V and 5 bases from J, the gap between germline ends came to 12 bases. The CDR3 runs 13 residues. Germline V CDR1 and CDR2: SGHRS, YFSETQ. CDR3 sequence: CASSWPDSNEQYF. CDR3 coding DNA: TGCGCCAGCAGCTGGCCTGATAGCAACGAGCAGTACTTC.